This T cell receptor beta chain appears in the sequencing data of a study of radiation and T cells in renal cell carcinoma. This clone showed up just once. Trimming at V came to 5 bases and at J to 4 bases, leaving 2 bases not matched to a gene. The CDR3 consists of 15 residues. The germline V gene has CDR1 SNHLY and CDR2 FYNNEI. Clones were sequenced by immunoSEQ multiplex PCR, and TCRdb holds only the in-frame ones, with some missing. Of over 60,000 clones detected, 75% to 90% appear once; the ten largest clones hold 2.4%. Sample time point: blood 4 weeks post-SBRT, at nephrectomy. Treatment given: 15 Gy SBRT to primary tumor, nephrectomy 4 weeks later.

This receptor was identified in a woman aged 60-75 years with renal cell carcinoma. V and J are TRBV2 and TRBJ2-1; 13 nucleotides match TRBD2. The source was blood, collected from a patient whose treatment included radiotherapy and nephrectomy. The CDR3 loop reads CASSQLAGGYNEQFF. CDR3 sequence (DNA): TGTGCCAGCAGTCAACTAGCGGGGGGGTACAATGAGCAGTTCTTC.